Reported below is one T cell receptor (beta chain). Antigen specificity is unknown. The PCR had 60 Vbeta and 13 Jbeta primers. TCRdb's copy holds only in-frame clones and misses some; the assay was immunoSEQ multiplex PCR. Among some 65,000 clones listed, approximately 82% were seen once. This specimen comes from a study of cytomegalovirus exposure and HLA in healthy donors. Broader study findings: Cytomegalovirus association was listed for 164 TCR beta chains. Evidence from a later analysis indicated that most CMV-associated TCR beta chains looked HLA-restricted. In a later analysis, HLA-associated TCR beta chains were more clonally expanded than equally common others. Likely technical artifact: a cluster of highly shared sequence variants.

Trimming removed 4 bases from V and 3 bases from J; junction bases left unmatched: 9. CDR3 length: 16 residues. Germline lookup yields CDR1 SGHDT and CDR2 YYEEEE. The receptor's source is a girl between 5 and 17 years old in good health and CMV-seropositive. The sequencing sample was made of PBMCs. This rearrangement joins TRBV5-6 to TRBJ2-3, with 9 bases identical to TRBD1. DNA of the CDR3: TGTGCCAGCAGCGTCACAGGGGGCGGTAGGACAGATACGCAGTATTTT. Translating it yields CASSVTGGGRTDTQYF.